This record looks at one TCR beta chain sequence and its context. The CDR3 length is 15 residues. Trimming shortened V by 6 bases and J by 4 bases, and 18 bases separated the two germline ends. The germline V gene encodes CDR1 MNHNY and CDR2 SVGAGI (reference sequence). These data come from a study of T cell clonotyping in hematopoietic cell transplantation. Only in-frame clones appear in the TCRdb table, and some are missing; sequencing was by immunoSEQ multiplex PCR. This repertoire shows fewer than 5,000 clones, roughly 20% found once; its top ten account for approximately 22%. The rearrangement joins TRBV6-6 to TRBJ1-2; D is perhaps TRBD1 (5 bases). This material consisted of PBMCs, taken 180 days after allogeneic stem cell transplant. The sequence was obtained from a young adult male patient who had an allogeneic stem cell transplant, so the T cells may come from the graft donor. Some clones in this sample may be carry-over from other donors' samples. This CDR3 reads CASSEPGRETYGYTF. CDR3 bases: TGTGCCAGCAGCGAACCGGGACGGGAGACCTATGGCTACACCTTC.